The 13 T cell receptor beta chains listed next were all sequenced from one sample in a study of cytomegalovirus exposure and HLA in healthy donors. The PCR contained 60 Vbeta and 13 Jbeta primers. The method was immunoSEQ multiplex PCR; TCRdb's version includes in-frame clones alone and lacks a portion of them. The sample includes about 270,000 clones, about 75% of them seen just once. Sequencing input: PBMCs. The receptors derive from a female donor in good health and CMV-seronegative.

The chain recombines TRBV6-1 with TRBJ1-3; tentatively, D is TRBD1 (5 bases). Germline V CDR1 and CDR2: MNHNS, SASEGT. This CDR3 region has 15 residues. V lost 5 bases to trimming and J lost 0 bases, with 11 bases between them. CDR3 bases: TGTGCCAGCAGTTGGGGGGAGAGCTCTGGAAACACCATATATTTT. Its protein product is CASSWGESSGNTIYF.

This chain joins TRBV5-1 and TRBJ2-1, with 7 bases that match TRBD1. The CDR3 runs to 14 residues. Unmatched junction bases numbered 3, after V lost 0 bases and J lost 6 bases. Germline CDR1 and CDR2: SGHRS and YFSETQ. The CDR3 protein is CASSLADRANEQFF. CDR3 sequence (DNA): TGCGCCAGCAGCTTGGCCGACAGGGCCAATGAGCAGTTCTTC.

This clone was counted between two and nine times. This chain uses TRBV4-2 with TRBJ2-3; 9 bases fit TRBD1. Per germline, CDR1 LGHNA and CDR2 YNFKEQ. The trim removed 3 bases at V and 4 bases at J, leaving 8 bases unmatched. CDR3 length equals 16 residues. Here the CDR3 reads CASSHNPGQGSDTQYF. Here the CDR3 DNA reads TGTGCCAGCAGCCATAACCCGGGACAGGGATCAGATACGCAGTATTTT.

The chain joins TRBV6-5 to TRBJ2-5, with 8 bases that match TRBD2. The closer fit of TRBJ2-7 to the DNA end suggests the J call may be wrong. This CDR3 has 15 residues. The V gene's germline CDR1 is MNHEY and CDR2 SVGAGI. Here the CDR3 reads CASSPRAGAQYEQYF. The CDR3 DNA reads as TGTGCCAGCAGTCCACGAGCGGGGGCCCAATACGAGCAGTACTTC.

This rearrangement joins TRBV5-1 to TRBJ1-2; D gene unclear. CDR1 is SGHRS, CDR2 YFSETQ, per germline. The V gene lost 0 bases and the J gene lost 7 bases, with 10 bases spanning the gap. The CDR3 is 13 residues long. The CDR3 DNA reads TGCGCCAGCAGCTTGGACACACTAGGTGGCTACACCTTC. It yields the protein CASSLDTLGGYTF. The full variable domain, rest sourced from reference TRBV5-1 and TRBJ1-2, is KAGVTQTPRYLIKTRGQQVTLSCSPISGHRSVSWYQQTPGQGLQFLFEYFSETQRNKGNFPGRFSGRQFSNSRSEMNVSTLELGDSALYLCASSLDTLGGYTFGSGTRLTVV.

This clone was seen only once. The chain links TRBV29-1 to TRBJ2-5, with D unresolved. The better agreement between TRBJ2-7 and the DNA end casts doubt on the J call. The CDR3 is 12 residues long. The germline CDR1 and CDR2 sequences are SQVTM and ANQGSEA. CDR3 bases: TGCAGCGTTGAATATGAGCCTTACGAGCAGTACTTC. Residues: CSVEYEPYEQYF.

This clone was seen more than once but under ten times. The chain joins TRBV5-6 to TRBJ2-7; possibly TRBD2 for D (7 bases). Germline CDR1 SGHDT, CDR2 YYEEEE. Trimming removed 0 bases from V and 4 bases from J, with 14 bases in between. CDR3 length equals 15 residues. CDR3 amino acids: CASSLAGEGRYEQYF. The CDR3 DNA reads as TGTGCCAGCAGCTTGGCAGGGGAGGGAAGGTACGAGCAGTACTTC.

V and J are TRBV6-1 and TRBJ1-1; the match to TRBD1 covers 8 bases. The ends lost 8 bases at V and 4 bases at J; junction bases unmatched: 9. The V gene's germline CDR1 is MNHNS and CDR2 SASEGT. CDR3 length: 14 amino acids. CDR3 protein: CASHRGLEVTEAFF. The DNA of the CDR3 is TGTGCCAGCCACAGGGGGTTAGAGGTCACTGAAGCTTTCTTT.

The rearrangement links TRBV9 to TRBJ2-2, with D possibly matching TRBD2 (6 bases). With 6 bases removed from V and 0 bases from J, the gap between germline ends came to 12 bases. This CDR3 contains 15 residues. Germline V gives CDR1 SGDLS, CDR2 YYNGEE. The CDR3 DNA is TGTGCCAGCAACCGATGGGGGGCGAACACCGGGGAGCTGTTTTTT. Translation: CASNRWGANTGELFF.

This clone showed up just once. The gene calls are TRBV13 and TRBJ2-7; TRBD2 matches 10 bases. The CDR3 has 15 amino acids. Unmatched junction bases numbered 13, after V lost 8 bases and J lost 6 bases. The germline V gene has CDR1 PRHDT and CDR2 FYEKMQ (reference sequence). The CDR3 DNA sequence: TGTGCCAGCTCTGGGCTAGCGGGAGTAACCCCCGAGCAGTACTTC. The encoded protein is CASSGLAGVTPEQYF.

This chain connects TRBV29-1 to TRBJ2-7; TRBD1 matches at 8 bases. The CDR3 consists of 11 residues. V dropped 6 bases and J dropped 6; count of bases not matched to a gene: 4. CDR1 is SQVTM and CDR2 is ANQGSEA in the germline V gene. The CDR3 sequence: CSVDTGGEQYF. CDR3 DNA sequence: TGCAGCGTGGACACAGGGGGCGAGCAGTACTTC.

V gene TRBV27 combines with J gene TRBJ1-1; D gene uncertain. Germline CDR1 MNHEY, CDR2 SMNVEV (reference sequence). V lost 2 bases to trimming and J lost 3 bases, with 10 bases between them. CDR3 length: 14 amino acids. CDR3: CASSLGRWHTEAFF. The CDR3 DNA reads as TGTGCCAGCAGTTTAGGGCGATGGCACACTGAAGCTTTCTTT.

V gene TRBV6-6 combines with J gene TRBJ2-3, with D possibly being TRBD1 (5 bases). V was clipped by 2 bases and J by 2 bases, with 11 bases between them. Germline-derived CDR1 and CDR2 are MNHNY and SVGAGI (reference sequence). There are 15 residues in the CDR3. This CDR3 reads CASSYMGRSTDTQYF. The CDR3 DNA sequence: TGTGCCAGCAGTTACATGGGGCGGTCCACAGATACGCAGTATTTT.